Listed below are T cell receptor beta chains from one sample, sequenced in a study of blood T cell repertoires in COVID-19. This table comes from immunoSEQ multiplex PCR, and its TCRdb copy is limited to in-frame clones, with some not included. The table has about 340,000 clones, 70% to 90% seen once. The material sequenced was PBMCs or T cells enriched from blood (not recorded which). The receptors come from a woman aged 40-49 years with acute COVID-19. Both conserved end residues are part of each CDR3.

V gene,J gene,CDR3 protein
TRBV5-1,TRBJ1-3,CASCLQGLSGNTIYF
TRBV9,TRBJ2-1,CASSSTRSSLYNEQFF
TRBV19,TRBJ1-6,CASSIDLGSYNSPLHF
TRBV5-4,TRBJ2-7,CASSLASSYEQYF
TRBV19,TRBJ2-5,CASSMNGQETQYF
TRBV4-3,TRBJ1-6,CASSQDLPGDSPLHF
TRBV18,TRBJ1-6,CASSPGQDYSPLHF
TRBV7-3,TRBJ2-1,CASSLKGNGGPYNEQFF
TRBV13,TRBJ2-6,CASGSGPGANVLTF
TRBV4-3,TRBJ2-4,CASSQDWGVAKNIQYF
TRBV5-4,TRBJ1-3,CASSLDRGPGNTIYF
TRBV6-2/TRBV6-3,TRBJ1-3,CASSYQGDSGNTIYF
TRBV28,TRBJ1-5,CASSATGTGGRQPQHF
TRBV28,TRBJ1-2,CASSPGNRYGYTF
TRBV7-2,TRBJ1-5,CASSWGGDPRTQPQHF
TRBV12-5,TRBJ2-5,CASARTGRGQETQYF
TRBV28,TRBJ1-3,CASSAPGAGNTIYF
TRBV14,TRBJ2-3,CASSHGGSFYGTDTQYF
TRBV7-2,TRBJ2-1,CASSSTLAGGDNEQFF
TRBV23-1,TRBJ2-7,CASRSRTGYDEQYF
TRBV5-1,TRBJ2-1,CASSLMGGSSYNEQFF